Listed here are 17 T cell receptor beta chains from one sample, sequenced in a study of T cell responses to AZD1222 COVID-19 vaccine. Libraries were prepared by immunoSEQ multiplex PCR; TCRdb keeps only in-frame clonotypes and omits some of them. There are 100,000 or so clones in the sample; about 93% occur only once, and roughly 3% lies in the top ten. Sequenced here: peripheral blood, sampled 28 days after the second AZD1222 dose. Receptor source: an adult who received the AZD1222 COVID-19 vaccine.

The rearrangement joins TRBV6-5 to TRBJ2-1, with 13 bases aligning to TRBD2. The CDR3 runs to 13 residues. CDR1 and CDR2 from the germline V gene are MNHEY and SVGAGI. V shed 6 bases, J shed 10 bases, and the junction held 3 bases outside the gene matches. The CDR3: CASRTGLAGEQFF. DNA for the CDR3: TGTGCCAGCAGAACGGGACTAGCGGGGGAGCAGTTCTTC.

This chain uses TRBV3-1 (or the pseudogene TRBV3-2) with TRBJ2-7, with 7 bases fitting TRBD1. The CDR3 is 15 amino acids. Trimming at V came to 0 bases and at J to 2 bases, leaving 4 bases not matched to a gene. Germline V gives CDR1 LGHDT, CDR2 YNNKEL (reference sequence). CDR3 DNA: TGTGCCAGCAGCCAAGATGGGACAGAGACCTACGAGCAGTACTTC. The encoded protein is CASSQDGTETYEQYF.

The rearrangement links TRBV14 to TRBJ1-2, with a possible D match to TRBD1 (5 bases). V lost 6 bases, J lost 2 bases, and 10 bases lay in between. The CDR3 length is 13 residues. Germline V gene sequence: CDR1 SGHDN, CDR2 FVKESK. CDR3 sequence (DNA): TGTGCCAGCAGTCGACAGCAAAACTATGGCTACACCTTC. Its protein product is CASSRQQNYGYTF.

The J gene is TRBJ2-2, the V gene TRBV9; D not certain. The CDR3 spans 16 residues. Germline assignment: CDR1 SGDLS and CDR2 YYNGEE. The V end lost 0 bases, the J end lost 0 bases, and 9 bases lay between the germline ends. The CDR3 DNA follows: TGTGCCAGCAGCGTAGAAGGACCGTCGAACACCGGGGAGCTGTTTTTT. It translates to CASSVEGPSNTGELFF.

V usage is TRBV19 and J usage is TRBJ1-5, with D possibly matching TRBD1 (5 bases). The V end lost 9 bases, the J end lost 2 bases, and 14 bases lay between the germline ends. CDR1 is LNHDA and CDR2 is SQIVND in the germline V gene (reference sequence). This CDR3 has 14 residues. CDR3 amino acids: CASGARAGNQPQHF. In DNA, the CDR3 is TGTGCCAGCGGGGCCAGAGCTGGCAATCAGCCCCAGCATTTT.

The V and J genes are TRBV2 and TRBJ1-4; maybe TRBD1 (5 bases). The CDR3 sequence is 15 residues long. V was clipped by 0 bases and J by 7 bases, with 12 bases between them. Germline assignment: CDR1 SNHLY and CDR2 FYNNEI. CDR3 in amino acids: CASSEARGVGEKLFF. Written as DNA, the CDR3 is TGTGCCAGCAGTGAAGCGCGGGGGGTCGGTGAAAAACTGTTTTTT.

The CDR3 is CASSQDPGGSYEQYF. DNA of the CDR3: TGCGCCAGCAGCCAAGATCCAGGGGGTAGCTACGAGCAGTACTTC. The chain carries TRBV4-1 and TRBJ2-7; the match to TRBD1 covers 7 bases. Germline CDR1 MGHRA, CDR2 YSYEKL. With V trimmed by 0 bases and J by 3 bases, 5 bases remained unmatched. This CDR3 comprises 15 residues.

The chain is built from TRBV6-5 and TRBJ2-1; weak D call: TRBD1 (6 bases). Trimming cost V 4 bases and J 9 bases, with 19 bases left between them. In germline, CDR1 is MNHEY, CDR2 SVGAGI. The CDR3 extends over 15 amino acids. In DNA form, the CDR3 reads TGTGCCAGCAGTTTCTTGGACAGAGGGGCTTTTGAGCAGTTCTTC. This codes for CASSFLDRGAFEQFF.

The rearrangement links TRBV3-1 (or the pseudogene TRBV3-2) to TRBJ1-1, with 9 bases aligning to TRBD1. The CDR3 consists of 16 residues. With 4 bases clipped from V and 0 bases from J, the junction kept 6 bases outside the gene matches. The germline V gene encodes CDR1 LGHDT and CDR2 YNNKEL (reference sequence). CDR3 bases: TGTGCCAGCAGCCGTGGGACAGGGAGCTTGAACACTGAAGCTTTCTTT. Translation: CASSRGTGSLNTEAFF.

This clone is a singleton in its sample. The rearrangement links TRBV7-8 to TRBJ1-6; D gene ambiguous. Deletions cut 5 bases from V and 13 bases from J, with 15 bases between. The CDR3 is 13 amino acids. The germline V gene encodes CDR1 SGHVS and CDR2 FQNEAQ. The CDR3 reads CASSPGVKGPLHF. The CDR3 DNA is TGTGCCAGCAGCCCTGGGGTTAAGGGTCCCCTCCACTTT.

V gene TRBV5-8 combines with J gene TRBJ1-6; 7 nucleotides agree with TRBD1. Germline V CDR1 and CDR2: SGHTS, YDEGEE. The junction had 8 bases not matched to a gene; V was cut back by 5 bases and J by 0 bases. This CDR3 has 17 residues. CDR3 in DNA: TGTGCCAGCAGATCACAGGGGCAGGGCTCCTATAATTCACCCCTCCACTTT. Amino acid sequence: CASRSQGQGSYNSPLHF. The full variable domain, completed using reference TRBV5-8 and TRBJ1-6, is EAGVTQSPTHLIKTRGQQATLRCSPISGHTSVYWYQQALGLGLQFLLWYDEGEERNRGNFPPRFSGRQFPNYSSELNVNALELEDSALYLCASRSQGQGSYNSPLHFGNGTRLTVT.

V is TRBV2 and J is TRBJ1-5, with a tentative D call TRBD1 (6 bases). This CDR3 has 21 residues. V lost 4 bases and J lost 0, with 28 bases in between. Germline lookup yields CDR1 SNHLY and CDR2 FYNNEI. The CDR3 here is CASSGLKDSQPSFDSNQPQHF. The CDR3, as DNA: TGTGCCAGCAGTGGGTTAAAGGACAGTCAACCTAGTTTCGATAGCAATCAGCCCCAGCATTTT.

The rearrangement links TRBV7-2 to TRBJ1-2; the D gene is possibly TRBD1 (6 bases). Germline V CDR1 and CDR2: SGHTA, FQGNSA. The CDR3 consists of 12 residues. V lost 8 bases and J 4 bases, leaving 11 bases between the germline ends. This CDR3 is CASHRGLYGYTF. DNA for the CDR3: TGTGCCAGCCACCGGGGGCTCTATGGCTACACCTTC.

This sequence joins TRBV5-4 and TRBJ2-5; TRBD2 matches at 11 bases. The germline gives CDR1 SGHNT, CDR2 YYREEE (reference sequence). The CDR3 spans 15 residues. V shed 3 bases, J shed 4 bases, and the junction held 5 bases outside the gene matches. CDR3 residues: CASSSTSGGGETQYF. Written as DNA, the CDR3 is TGTGCCAGCAGCTCCACTAGCGGGGGTGGAGAGACCCAGTACTTC.

The chain carries TRBV3-1 (or the pseudogene TRBV3-2) and TRBJ1-2, with no clear D. The V end was cut by 2 bases, the J end by 0 bases, with 1 base between. Germline assignment: CDR1 LGHDT and CDR2 YNNKEL (reference sequence). The CDR3 runs to 12 residues. DNA of the CDR3: TGTGCCAGCAGCCAAACTAACTATGGCTACACCTTC. This gives the protein CASSQTNYGYTF.

V gene TRBV2 combines with J gene TRBJ2-7, with TRBD1 as a possible D gene (5 bases). CDR1 SNHLY and CDR2 FYNNEI come from the germline V gene. Trimming left V 6 bases short and J 1 base short, with 13 bases between. The CDR3 runs to 14 residues. The CDR3 here is CASSRQKTSYEQYF. The CDR3 DNA reads as TGTGCCAGCAGCCGACAGAAGACGTCCTACGAGCAGTACTTC.

The J gene is TRBJ2-1, the V gene TRBV19; D possibly corresponds to TRBD2 (6 bases). This CDR3 contains 13 residues. Germline assignment: CDR1 LNHDA and CDR2 SQIVND (reference sequence). V dropped 6 bases and J dropped 6 bases, with 12 bases sitting between them. This CDR3 reads CASRHHGGNEQFF. The CDR3 nucleotides are TGTGCCAGTAGACACCACGGGGGCAATGAGCAGTTCTTC.